These 11 T cell receptor beta chains share one sample of origin, sequenced in a study of human T cells and chemical hapten exposure. Time point reported: patch test 1, 2 weeks after DPC sensitization. Indicated treatment: therapeutic diphenylcyclopropenone sensitization with weekly scalp DPC. TCRdb recomputed calls from the RACE reads with MiXCR, one row per CDR3 protein. Of under 85,000 distinct CDR3 sequences in the sample, 9% to 12% were seen once. The starting material was whole blood, obtained in connection with sensitization to the hapten diphenylcyclopropenone (DPC). The receptor set was obtained from a woman between 50 and 59 years old with alopecia areata. Some clones in this sample may be carry-over from other donors' samples.

The rearrangement joins TRBV28 to TRBJ2-7; TRBD1 or TRBD2 may be the D gene (5 bases each). Germline V gives CDR1 MDHEN, CDR2 SYDVKM. V dropped 5 bases and J dropped 3 bases, with 20 bases sitting between them. The CDR3 covers 16 residues. CDR3 sequence: CASSGHGAETHYEQYF. As DNA, the CDR3 is TGTGCCAGCAGTGGCCACGGGGCGGAGACTCACTACGAGCAGTACTTC.

The chain links TRBV6-5 to TRBJ2-1; D is possibly TRBD1 or TRBD2 (5 bases each). CDR1 is MNHEY and CDR2 is SVGAGI in the germline V gene. The V end was cut by 7 bases, the J end by 9 bases, with 19 bases between. This CDR3 contains 14 residues. DNA for the CDR3: TGTGCCAGCACCCACGGGGCGGGTTTGTCTGAGCAGTTCTTC. The encoded protein is CASTHGAGLSEQFF.

The sample holds many counts of this clonotype. The chain links TRBV7-6 to TRBJ2-1; TRBD1 agrees at 8 bases. Germline CDR1 reads SGHVS; CDR2 reads FNYEAQ. J was trimmed by 10 bases and V by 5 bases; bases with no gene match: 16. The CDR3 is 16 amino acids. This CDR3 reads CASSPITGGQPGEQFF. In DNA, the CDR3 is TGTGCCAGCAGCCCAATAACAGGGGGGCAGCCTGGAGAGCAGTTCTTC.

This clonotype was counted between two and nine times. The gene calls are TRBV10-2 and TRBJ1-5; 9 positions match TRBD1. V was clipped by 4 bases and J by 0 bases; unmatched bases: 1. This CDR3 has 15 residues. Per germline, CDR1 WSHSY and CDR2 SAAADI. Here the CDR3 reads CASSGQGGSNQPQHF. The CDR3 DNA sequence: TGCGCCAGCAGTGGACAGGGGGGTAGCAATCAGCCCCAGCATTTT.

This clonotype was detected a few times. V and J are TRBV7-6 and TRBJ1-1; tentatively, D is TRBD1 (6 bases). V shed 3 bases and J shed 11 bases, with 16 bases lying between them. From germline, CDR1 is SGHVS and CDR2 FNYEAQ. The CDR3 consists of 13 residues. Written as DNA, the CDR3 is TGTGCCAGCAGCTTCTCAACGACAGGAGAGGCTTTCTTT. Protein product: CASSFSTTGEAFF. Full variable domain (missing parts from reference TRBV7-6 and TRBJ1-1): GAGVSQSPRYKVTKRGQDVALRCDPISGHVSLYWYRQALGQGPEFLTYFNYEAQQDKSGLPNDRFSAERPEGSISTLTIQRTEQRDSAMYRCASSFSTTGEAFFGQGTRLTVV.

This clonotype was seen only a few times. The chain carries TRBV6-6 and TRBJ2-1, with a possible D match to TRBD2 (6 bases). Germline CDR1 is MNHNY and CDR2 is SVGAGI (reference sequence). This CDR3 region has 12 residues. V gave up 7 bases and J gave up 8 bases, with 12 bases separating them. The CDR3 protein is CASIGSSDEQFF. CDR3 nucleotides: TGTGCCAGCATCGGGAGTAGCGATGAGCAGTTCTTC.

This clonotype has a count of ten or more. The chain combines TRBV27 with TRBJ2-4, with 7 positions matching TRBD1. Trimming at V came to 1 base and at J to 8 bases, leaving 8 bases not matched to a gene. There are 15 residues in the CDR3. Germline CDR1 is MNHEY and CDR2 is SMNVEV (reference sequence). DNA of the CDR3: TGTGCCAGCAGTTTATACGTAGGGGGCGATCACATTCAGTACTTC. This encodes CASSLYVGGDHIQYF.

This clonotype was counted a few times. The chain combines TRBV5-1 with TRBJ2-7; TRBD1 matches at 11 bases. Unmatched junction bases numbered 5, after V lost 4 bases and J lost 5 bases. Germline CDR1 reads SGHRS; CDR2 reads YFSETQ. The CDR3 is 14 residues long. This CDR3 reads CASSIGQGANEQYF. In DNA form, the CDR3 reads TGCGCCAGCAGCATCGGACAGGGGGCAAACGAGCAGTACTTC.

Comment on this clonotype: The junction does not match germline at one end; this may be a read error. The rearrangement links TRBV6-6 to TRBJ1-5; 8 nucleotides agree with TRBD1. The germline CDR1 and CDR2 sequences are MNHNY and SVGAGI (reference sequence). This CDR3 spans 15 amino acids. The CDR3 region is CASSYPGTGNRPQHF. CDR3 bases: TGTGCCAGCAGTTACCCCGGGACAGGCAATCGGCCCCAGCATTTT.

The V and J genes are TRBV11-2 and TRBJ2-5, with no clear D. Trimming removed 0 bases from V and 5 bases from J, with 7 bases in between. This CDR3 has 13 amino acids. Germline loops: CDR1 SGHAT, CDR2 FQNNGV. CDR3 DNA: TGTGCCAGCAGCTTAGATAACCGGGAGACCCAGTACTTC. It is translated as CASSLDNRETQYF.

J is TRBJ1-2 and V is TRBV5-1, with TRBD1 as a possible D gene (6 bases). With 4 bases removed from V and 6 bases from J, the gap between germline ends came to 16 bases. Germline V gene sequence: CDR1 SGHRS, CDR2 YFSETQ. The CDR3 extends over 14 amino acids. CDR3 nucleotides: TGCGCCAGCAGCCCCACCGGGGGGCTTAATGGCTACACCTTC. It is translated as CASSPTGGLNGYTF.